The source of this T cell receptor beta chain is a study of T-cell reconstitution after alpha-beta-depleted transplantation in children. General observations from the study: It was newly produced T cells that mostly accounted for T-cell counts and diversity one year after transplant. Reported findings indicate that, about two months after transplant, alpha-beta T cells came from several hundred expanded clones, which were derived from non-depleted graft cells. Some patients' high day-60 TCRbeta diversity was attributed to recipient cells surviving conditioning.

It was with unique molecular identifiers that the TCRbeta library was prepared. TCRdb independently ran MiXCR on the PCR reads; one entry per CDR3 protein. The table includes fewer than 550,000 distinct CDR3 sequences, over 9.5% detected once. In germline, CDR1 is DFQATT, CDR2 SNEGSKA (reference sequence). The CDR3 is made up of 16 amino acids. V was clipped by 2 bases and J by 6 bases, with 17 bases between them. Comment on this clonotype: Its antigen remains unknown.

The chain is built from TRBV20-1 and TRBJ1-6, with a tentative D call TRBD1 (5 bases). The TCR sequence derives from a female patient aged 2 to 10 who had a stem cell transplant for aplastic anemia, so the T cells may come from the graft donor. Specimen: PBMCs, mostly from graft donor cells, collected 180 days after TCRalphabeta/CD19-depleted stem cell transplant. The chain's CDR3 is CSARLTSGFSNSPLHF. The CDR3 bases are TGCAGTGCTAGACTAACGTCAGGGTTTAGTAATTCACCCCTCCACTTT.